This record concerns one T cell receptor (beta chain) sequence. What this receptor recognizes is not known. No much larger clonotype is one base removed from it; base qualities were not supplied. These data come from a study of chemoradiotherapy in HPV16-positive cancers (dated by TCRdb to the early 2020s). Concerning the study at large: Candidate HPV-specific T-cell clones and common TCR motifs were defined through functional T-cell assays on cells from a couple of HPV16-positive patients. The study set out to ask whether T-cell immunity against the HPV oncoproteins E6 and E7 changes over the course of chemoradiotherapy and whether that immunity affects survival. Next, the candidate HPV-specific TCRs and motifs were followed in TCR repertoires from 80 to 90 patients with HPV-related cancers. Overall results and qualifications from the work: The functional definition of HPV-specific T cells was derived from only a couple of HPV16-positive patients, and the survival association was reported for HPV16-positive patients. Among HPV16-positive patients, expansion of HPV-responsive T cells during chemoradiotherapy was associated with better recurrence-free survival. Expansion of candidate HPV-specific clones and E7-related TCR motifs was observed in the tumor microenvironment during treatment, whereas no such expansion was observed for non-HPV-specific T cells.

The library was built by means of the immunoSEQ multiplex PCR assay. TCRdb took this table from immuneACCESS and kept in-frame rearrangements with V and J called. Such tables lack part of the clones; where checked against another copy, unresolved V genes explain under half of the gap, and the rest is unexplained. The sample table contains 7,000 to 10,000 clones; only one count was recorded for about 85% of them. The top ten clonotypes cover around 3.1% of the sample. Repertoires were sampled repeatedly over the course of chemoradiotherapy, so clonal expansion could be followed in the tumor microenvironment. Its CDR3 holds 15 amino acids, cysteine through phenylalanine. Only the CDR3 DNA stays, 45 bases, in frame from base 1. CDR1 and CDR2 were assigned from the germline V gene as SGDLS and YYNGEE. Trimming costs V 3 bases and J 0 bases, and their ends lie 12 bases apart.

The material was tumor tissue, obtained from a patient who underwent chemoradiotherapy. This clonotype originated in a human donor with HPV-associated anogenital cancer. This chain joins TRBV9 to TRBJ1-2, with no D gene named confidently. The nucleotide sequence is given as TGTGCCAGCAGCGGGGATCCCTTCGCTAACTATGGCTACACCTTC. Translated, it gives CASSGDPFANYGYTF.